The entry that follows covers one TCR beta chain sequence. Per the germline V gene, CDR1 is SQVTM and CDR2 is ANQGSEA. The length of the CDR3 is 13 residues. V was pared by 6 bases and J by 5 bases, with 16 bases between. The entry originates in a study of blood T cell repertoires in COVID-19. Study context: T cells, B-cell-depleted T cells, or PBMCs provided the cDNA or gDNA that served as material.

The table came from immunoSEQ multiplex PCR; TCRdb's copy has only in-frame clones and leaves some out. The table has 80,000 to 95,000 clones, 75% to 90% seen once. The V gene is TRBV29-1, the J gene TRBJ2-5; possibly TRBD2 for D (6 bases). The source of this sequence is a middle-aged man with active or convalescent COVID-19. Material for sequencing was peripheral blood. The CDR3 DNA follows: TGCAGCGTACAAATCGGAGGGGCGGAGACCCAGTACTTC. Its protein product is CSVQIGGAETQYF.